Shown below are 6 T cell receptor beta chains from a single sample sequenced in a study of cytomegalovirus exposure and HLA in healthy donors. In the PCR, 60 Vbeta and 13 Jbeta primers were used. The assay was immunoSEQ multiplex PCR, and TCRdb's table has in-frame clones only and misses some. The sample lists 150,000 or so clones, approximately 84% occurring once. The sample was PBMCs. The receptors derive from a man aged 25-40 years in good health and CMV-seronegative.

The chain is built from TRBV9 and TRBJ1-3, with D possibly TRBD1 on 6 matching bases. The germline V and J ends were trimmed by 3 bases and 3 bases, with 10 bases remaining between them. The CDR3 is 14 amino acids. Germline V lookup: CDR1 SGDLS, CDR2 YYNGEE. CDR3 DNA sequence: TGTGCCAGCAGCGGACAGGTCGGTGGAAACACCATATATTTT. Amino acid sequence: CASSGQVGGNTIYF. The full variable domain, rest sourced from reference TRBV9 and TRBJ1-3, is DSGVTQTPKHLITATGQRVTLRCSPRSGDLSVYWYQQSLDQGLQFLIQYYNGEERAKGNILERFSAQQFPDLHSELNLSSLELGDSALYFCASSGQVGGNTIYFGEGSWLTVV.

Only a few counts were recorded for this clone. The chain employs TRBV10-3 and TRBJ2-1, with 16 bases matching TRBD2. The V and J ends lost 11 bases and 8 bases, in that order; junction bases with no gene match: 3. Germline V gene lookup returns CDR1 ENHRY and CDR2 SYGVKD. This CDR3 comprises 13 residues. CDR3 sequence reads: CAAGTSGRDEQFF. The CDR3 bases are TGTGCCGCCGGGACTAGCGGGAGGGATGAGCAGTTCTTC.

The J gene is TRBJ2-3, the V gene TRBV27, with TRBD2 as a possible D gene (5 bases). Germline lookup yields CDR1 MNHEY and CDR2 SMNVEV (reference sequence). Trimming stripped 3 bases from V and 0 bases from J, with 13 bases between. The CDR3 runs to 16 residues. The CDR3 region has the DNA TGTGCCAGCAGTTTGGAGACTACCTTTAGCACAGATACGCAGTATTTT. It codes for CASSLETTFSTDTQYF.

This chain uses TRBV7-8 with TRBJ1-5; a weak D match, TRBD1 (6 bases). CDR1 and CDR2 from the germline V gene are SGHVS and FQNEAQ. V was trimmed by 7 bases and J by 5 bases, leaving 12 bases between them. The CDR3 has 13 amino acids. CDR3 DNA: TGTGCCAGCACACGGGACAATGATCAGCCCCAGCATTTT. It translates to CASTRDNDQPQHF.

This chain's CDR3 is CASTVRSINTEAFF. The CDR3, as DNA: TGTGCCAGCACCGTCCGGTCGATAAACACTGAAGCTTTCTTT. The gene calls are TRBV5-4 and TRBJ1-1; D is uncertain. Trimming took off 6 bases at V and 2 bases at J, with 14 bases between the two ends. Germline V gene lookup returns CDR1 SGHNT and CDR2 YYREEE (reference sequence). This CDR3 region has 14 residues.

Here the CDR3 reads CASQRSGLASEQFF. CDR3 bases: TGTGCCAGCCAGCGGTCGGGACTAGCTTCCGAGCAGTTCTTC. The rearrangement links TRBV9 to TRBJ2-1, with 9 bases lining up with TRBD2. The junction had 12 bases not matched to a gene; V was cut back by 7 bases and J by 10 bases. Germline V gives CDR1 SGDLS, CDR2 YYNGEE. The CDR3 spans 14 residues.